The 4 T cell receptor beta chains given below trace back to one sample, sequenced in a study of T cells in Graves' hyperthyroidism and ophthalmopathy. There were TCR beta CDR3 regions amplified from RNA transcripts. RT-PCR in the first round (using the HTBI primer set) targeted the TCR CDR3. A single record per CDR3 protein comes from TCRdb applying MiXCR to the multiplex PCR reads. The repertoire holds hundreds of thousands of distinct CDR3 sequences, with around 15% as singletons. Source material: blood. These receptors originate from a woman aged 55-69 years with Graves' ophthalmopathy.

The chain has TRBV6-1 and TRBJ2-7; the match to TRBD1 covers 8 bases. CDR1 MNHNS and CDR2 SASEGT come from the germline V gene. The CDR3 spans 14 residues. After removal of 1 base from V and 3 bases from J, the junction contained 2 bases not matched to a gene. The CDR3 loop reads CASSEGTGNYEQYF. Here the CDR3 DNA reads TGTGCCAGCAGTGAAGGGACAGGGAACTACGAGCAGTACTTC.

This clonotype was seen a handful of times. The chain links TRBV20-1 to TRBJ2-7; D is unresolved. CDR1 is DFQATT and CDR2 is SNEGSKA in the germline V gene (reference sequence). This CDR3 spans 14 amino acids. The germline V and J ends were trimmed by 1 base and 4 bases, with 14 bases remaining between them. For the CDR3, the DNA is TGCAGTGCTAGAGTCGCTCCCGGGTGGTACGAGCAGTACTTC. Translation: CSARVAPGWYEQYF.

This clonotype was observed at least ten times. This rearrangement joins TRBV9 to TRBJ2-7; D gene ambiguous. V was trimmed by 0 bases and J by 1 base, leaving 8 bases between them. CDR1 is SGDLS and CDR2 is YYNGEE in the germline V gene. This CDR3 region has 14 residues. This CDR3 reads CASSVGVGSYEQYF. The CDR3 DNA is TGTGCCAGCAGCGTAGGAGTCGGTTCCTACGAGCAGTACTTC. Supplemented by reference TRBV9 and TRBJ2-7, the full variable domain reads DSGVTQTPKHLITATGQRVTLRCSPRSGDLSVYWYQQSLDQGLQFLIQYYNGEERAKGNILERFSAQQFPDLHSELNLSSLELGDSALYFCASSVGVGSYEQYFGPGTRLTVT.

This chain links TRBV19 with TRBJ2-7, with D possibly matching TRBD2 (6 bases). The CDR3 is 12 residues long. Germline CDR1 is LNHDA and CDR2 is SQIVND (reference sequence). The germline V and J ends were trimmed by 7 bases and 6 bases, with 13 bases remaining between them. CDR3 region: CASNGGAGEQYF. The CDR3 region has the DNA TGTGCCAGTAACGGGGGAGCAGGCGAGCAGTACTTC. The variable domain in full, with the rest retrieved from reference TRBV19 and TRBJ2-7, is DGGITQSPKYLFRKEGQNVTLSCEQNLNHDAMYWYRQDPGQGLRLIYYSQIVNDFQKGDIAEGYSVSREKKESFPLTVTSAQKNPTAFYLCASNGGAGEQYFGPGTRLTVT.